The next 27 T cell receptor beta chains were all read from a single sample in a study of T-cell memory formation after mild COVID-19. TCRdb recomputed calls from the 5' RACE reads with MiXCR, one row per CDR3 protein. The repertoire holds about 240,000 distinct CDR3 sequences, with roughly 10% as singletons. Sequenced material: PBMCs or a T cell subset sorted from them (not recorded which). The receptors come from a man aged 18 to 35 who had mild COVID-19 (a few samples of this study predate the infection). Cell type and time point are not known.

This clonotype has a count of ten or more. One junction end disagrees with the germline gene, perhaps due to a read error. The chain is built from TRBV7-2 and TRBJ2-1, with TRBD2 matching over 8 bases. This CDR3 is 16 amino acids long. Germline values: CDR1 SGHTA, CDR2 FQGNSA. The CDR3 spells CASILSGGPSYNEQFF. The CDR3 nucleotides are TGTGCCAGCATCTTAAGCGGGGGCCCCTCTTACAATGAGCAGTTCTTC.

The sample holds a few counts of this clonotype. The V gene is TRBV28, the J gene TRBJ1-5, with D uncertain. CDR3 length equals 12 residues. From germline, CDR1 is MDHEN and CDR2 SYDVKM. The germline V and J ends were trimmed by 5 bases and 3 bases, with 5 bases remaining between them. CDR3 in DNA: TGTGCCAGCAGTAACATCAATCAGCCCCAGCATTTT. Encoded protein: CASSNINQPQHF. Looking up the rest from reference TRBV28 and TRBJ1-5 gives the full variable domain: DVKVTQSSRYLVKRTGEKVFLECVQDMDHENMFWYRQDPGLGLRLIYFSYDVKMKEKGDIPEGYSVSREKKERFSLILESASTNQTSMYLCASSNINQPQHFGDGTRLSIL.

The CDR3 DNA follows: TGCGCCAGCAGATCGGGACTAGCGGGTTACGAGCAGTACTTC. Protein product: CASRSGLAGYEQYF. The V gene is TRBV5-1, the J gene TRBJ2-7; the match to TRBD2 covers 12 bases. Germline CDR1 is SGHRS and CDR2 is YFSETQ. The CDR3 runs 14 residues. The junction had 4 bases not matched to a gene; V was cut back by 5 bases and J by 4 bases.

The chain couples TRBV19 to TRBJ2-6; no definite D call. Germline V CDR1 and CDR2: LNHDA, SQIVND (reference sequence). CDR3 length: 15 residues. V lost 7 bases and J 1 base, leaving 11 bases between the germline ends. CDR3 in DNA: TGTGCCAGTAACTTTGACTCGTCTGGGGCCAACGTCCTGACTTTC. This translates into CASNFDSSGANVLTF.

This clonotype was detected only a few times. The CDR3 sequence: CASSPLLGVFNTDTQYF. The CDR3 region has the DNA TGTGCCAGCAGCCCGCTTCTGGGGGTGTTTAACACAGATACGCAGTATTTT. The chain employs TRBV7-9 and TRBJ2-3, with D possibly called TRBD1 or TRBD2 (5 bases each). The germline CDR1 and CDR2 sequences are SEHNR and FQNEAQ (reference sequence). The CDR3 has 17 residues. The ends were cut back, 5 bases at V and 2 bases at J, with 20 bases in the middle.

This clonotype was seen many times. The chain is built from TRBV11-2 and TRBJ1-4; D may be TRBD1 (5 bases). CDR1 and CDR2 from the germline V gene are SGHAT and FQNNGV. The CDR3 extends over 12 amino acids. The V end was cut by 3 bases, the J end by 14 bases, with 13 bases between. CDR3 DNA: TGTGCCAGCAGCTTGATTGGGGCAGTCCTGTTTTTT. Translating gives CASSLIGAVLFF.

The V and J genes are TRBV5-8 and TRBJ1-2, with D perhaps matching TRBD1 (5 bases). There are 15 residues in the CDR3. V shed 4 bases and J shed 0 bases, with 13 bases lying between them. Germline CDR1 reads SGHTS; CDR2 reads YDEGEE. The CDR3 sequence: CASSQWDGANYGYTF. CDR3 nucleotides: TGTGCCAGCAGCCAGTGGGACGGAGCTAACTATGGCTACACCTTC.

This clonotype was picked up a small number of times. The V gene is TRBV4-2, the J gene TRBJ2-1; 11 nucleotides align to TRBD1. In germline, CDR1 is LGHNA, CDR2 YNFKEQ. Unmatched junction bases numbered 9, after V lost 2 bases and J lost 12 bases. CDR3 length: 15 amino acids. CDR3 coding DNA: TGTGCCAGCAGCCAACCGGGACAGGGGGGCACGCGGCAGTTCTTC. As protein: CASSQPGQGGTRQFF.

This clonotype was seen a handful of times. The chain has TRBV5-8 and TRBJ2-7; D remains unclear. The germline V gene has CDR1 SGHTS and CDR2 YDEGEE. CDR3 length: 13 amino acids. Trimming stripped 0 bases from V and 5 bases from J, with 9 bases between. CDR3 amino acids: CASSLVRAHEQYF. In nucleotides, the CDR3 is TGTGCCAGCAGCTTGGTTAGGGCCCACGAGCAGTACTTC.

This clonotype was seen a handful of times. The CDR3 nucleotides read TGCGCCAGCAGCCAAGGCGGACAGCAGTCCTACGAGCAGTACTTC. Its protein product is CASSQGGQQSYEQYF. The rearrangement joins TRBV4-1 to TRBJ2-7; possibly TRBD1 for D (6 bases). Germline V gene data show CDR1 as MGHRA and CDR2 as YSYEKL. The CDR3 is made up of 15 amino acids. Trimming took 1 base from V and 1 from J, leaving 11 bases between them.

The rearrangement uses TRBV18 and TRBJ1-1, with D uncertain. The CDR3 consists of 13 residues. Germline loops: CDR1 KGHSH, CDR2 LQKENI. The V end lost 3 bases, the J end lost 1 base, and 6 bases lay between the germline ends. CDR3 amino acids: CASSPAKNTEAFF. The CDR3 DNA sequence: TGTGCCAGCTCACCGGCGAAGAACACTGAAGCTTTCTTT.

The chain has TRBV7-8 and TRBJ1-1; no definite D call. The germline CDR1 and CDR2 sequences are SGHVS and FQNEAQ. The CDR3 totals 12 residues. V was cut by 5 bases and J by 7 bases, with 11 bases left in between. Here the CDR3 DNA reads TGTGCCAGCAGCGCGAGGATGAGTGAAGCTTTCTTT. This translates into CASSARMSEAFF.

V is TRBV6-5 and J is TRBJ2-5; 13 bases line up with TRBD2. This CDR3 contains 18 residues. Per germline, CDR1 MNHEY and CDR2 SVGAGI. V trimming: 0 bases; J trimming: 5 bases; junction bases outside the gene matches: 9. CDR3 region: CASSYSPTSGGLEETQYF. For the CDR3, the DNA is TGTGCCAGCAGTTACTCCCCGACTAGCGGGGGGCTAGAGGAGACCCAGTACTTC.

V usage is TRBV12-3 or TRBV12-4 and J usage is TRBJ1-2, with D possibly being TRBD1 (6 bases). This CDR3 has 13 residues. Trimming removed 2 bases at V and 6 bases at J, with 10 bases between. Here the CDR3 reads CASSLSSGDGYTF. In nucleotides, the CDR3 is TGTGCCAGCAGTTTAAGTTCAGGGGATGGCTACACCTTC.

This clonotype turned up a few times. The chain combines TRBV20-1 with TRBJ1-1, with a tentative D call TRBD1 (5 bases). Germline loops: CDR1 DFQATT, CDR2 SNEGSKA (reference sequence). Trimming removed 2 bases at V and 12 bases at J, with 22 bases between. The CDR3 is made up of 14 amino acids. As DNA, the CDR3 is TGCAGTGCTAGACTCCCCTTGGGACGCACTGGGACTTTCTTT. Amino acids: CSARLPLGRTGTFF.

The chain uses TRBV15 and TRBJ2-1; 10 bases align to TRBD1. Unmatched junction bases numbered 4, after V lost 0 bases and J lost 8 bases. Germline CDR1 and CDR2: LNHNV and YYDKDF (reference sequence). The CDR3 has 15 amino acids. In nucleotides, the CDR3 is TGTGCCACCAGCAGAGATCAGACAGGGGGCGATGAGCAGTTCTTC. This gives the protein CATSRDQTGGDEQFF.

The rearrangement uses TRBV24-1 and TRBJ1-5, with D perhaps TRBD1 (6 bases). The V and J ends lost 3 bases and 9 bases respectively, with 14 bases between them. Germline V gives CDR1 KGHDR, CDR2 SFDVKD. This CDR3 contains 14 residues. CDR3 loop: CATSDRDTSGPQHF. CDR3 DNA sequence: TGTGCCACCAGTGATCGGGACACATCGGGGCCCCAGCATTTT.

In regard to this clonotype: One base away lies a much larger clone, so this may be a sequencing read error. The chain employs TRBV7-9 and TRBJ2-2; D is ambiguous. The CDR3 sequence is 11 residues long. The germline CDR1 and CDR2 sequences are SEHNR and FQNEAQ (reference sequence). Deletions cut 6 bases from V and 7 bases from J, with 6 bases between. This CDR3 is CASRRNGELFF. Here the CDR3 DNA reads TGTGCCAGCAGACGGAACGGGGAGCTGTTTTTT.

This clonotype came up many times. CDR3: CSARAPWGKGYEQYF. The CDR3 DNA sequence: TGCAGTGCTAGAGCGCCTTGGGGAAAGGGCTACGAGCAGTACTTC. The gene calls are TRBV20-1 and TRBJ2-7; D is ambiguous. Germline CDR1 reads DFQATT; CDR2 reads SNEGSKA (reference sequence). The CDR3 length is 15 residues. V lost 1 base to trimming and J lost 3 bases, with 16 bases between them.

The sample holds a few counts of this clonotype. V usage is TRBV6-5 and J usage is TRBJ1-5, with D unresolved. Germline CDR1 MNHEY, CDR2 SVGAGI. The CDR3 loop spans 14 amino acids. V dropped 5 bases and J dropped 2 bases, with 10 bases sitting between them. CDR3 sequence (DNA): TGTGCCAGCAGTCGGACCGCAGGCAATCAGCCCCAGCATTTT. It yields the protein CASSRTAGNQPQHF.

V and J are TRBV5-1 and TRBJ2-3; D is possibly TRBD1 (6 bases). This CDR3 has 14 residues. Trimming pared 3 bases from V and 5 bases from J, leaving 13 bases between. Per the germline V gene, CDR1 is SGHRS and CDR2 is YFSETQ. CDR3: CASSWAGDIDTQYF. CDR3 DNA: TGCGCCAGCAGCTGGGCAGGGGATATAGATACGCAGTATTTT. Complete variable domain (other parts from reference TRBV5-1 and TRBJ2-3): KAGVTQTPRYLIKTRGQQVTLSCSPISGHRSVSWYQQTPGQGLQFLFEYFSETQRNKGNFPGRFSGRQFSNSRSEMNVSTLELGDSALYLCASSWAGDIDTQYFGPGTRLTVL.

This clonotype has a handful of counts. The chain employs TRBV12-3 or TRBV12-4 and TRBJ2-3; maybe TRBD1 (6 bases). The CDR3 is made up of 15 amino acids. Trimming stripped 7 bases from V and 6 bases from J, with 20 bases between. DNA for the CDR3: TGTGCCAGCATTCCCCCGGCACAGGGTTCGGATACGCAGTATTTT. This translates into CASIPPAQGSDTQYF.

This clonotype was picked up a small number of times. This sequence joins TRBV5-1 and TRBJ1-1; TRBD1 agrees at 7 bases. Trimming at V came to 6 bases and at J to 11 bases, leaving 13 bases not matched to a gene. The CDR3 is 13 residues long. The germline V gene encodes CDR1 SGHRS and CDR2 YFSETQ. The CDR3 DNA is TGCGCCAGCACCCCCGCAGGGGGGGGGTCGGCTTTCTTT. As protein: CASTPAGGGSAFF.

The V gene is TRBV6-6, the J gene TRBJ2-5; 9 nucleotides line up with TRBD1. CDR1 MNHNY and CDR2 SVGAGI come from the germline V gene (reference sequence). The trim removed 0 bases at V and 5 bases at J, leaving 7 bases unmatched. The length of the CDR3 is 16 residues. The CDR3, as DNA: TGTGCCAGCAGTTACTCCTGGACAGGGGCCGGGGAGACCCAGTACTTC. Its translation: CASSYSWTGAGETQYF.

This sequence joins TRBV4-3 and TRBJ2-7; 10 bases align to TRBD2. The DNA end is a closer match to TRBJ2-5, so the J assignment may be wrong. The CDR3 consists of 17 residues. Germline loops: CDR1 LGHNA, CDR2 YSLEER. CDR3 in DNA: TGCGCCAGCAGCCAAGGGGCAAGCGGGGGGGGCCAAGAGACCCAGTACTTC. It specifies CASSQGASGGGQETQYF.

The V call is TRBV4-1, the J call TRBJ2-4; D might be TRBD1 (6 bases). This CDR3 comprises 15 residues. Per the germline V gene, CDR1 is MGHRA and CDR2 is YSYEKL. With 4 bases removed from V and 0 bases from J, the gap between germline ends came to 10 bases. In DNA form, the CDR3 reads TGCGCCAGCAGCCTCACAGGGATAGCCAAAAACATTCAGTACTTC. It encodes CASSLTGIAKNIQYF.

This clonotype appeared a few times. This chain joins TRBV29-1 and TRBJ2-7, with 11 nucleotides matching TRBD1. Germline values: CDR1 SQVTM, CDR2 ANQGSEA. V shed 5 bases and J 0 bases; nucleotides not matched to a gene: 12. This CDR3 is built from 17 residues. The CDR3 loop reads CSVIDRGGTGGSYEQYF. The CDR3 DNA sequence: TGCAGCGTTATTGATCGGGGCGGGACAGGGGGCTCCTACGAGCAGTACTTC.